This TCR beta chain was profiled in a study of cytomegalovirus exposure and HLA in healthy donors. Study-wide points: The study listed under 200 cytomegalovirus-associated TCR beta chains.

Assay: immunoSEQ multiplex PCR; the TCRdb copy retains only in-frame clones and omits some. Of 100,000 to 120,000 clones in the sample, approximately 85% are singletons; the top ten hold 3% to 3.5%. Germline assignment: CDR1 SGHTA and CDR2 FQGTGA. V trimming: 5 bases; J trimming: 1 base; junction bases outside the gene matches: 4. The CDR3 contains 15 residues. Note on this clone: The antigen is not known.

The V call is TRBV7-3, the J call TRBJ2-2, with 7 bases identical to TRBD2. Input material: PBMCs. The TCR was taken from a woman aged 18-29 years in good health and CMV-seronegative. The CDR3 loop reads CASSATSLNTGELFF. The CDR3 DNA sequence: TGTGCCAGCAGCGCGACTAGCCTGAACACCGGGGAGCTGTTTTTT.